This TCR beta chain originates from a study of HIV-infected children after antiretroviral therapy interruption (dated by TCRdb to 2018 to 2020). For the wider study: Eight children, all with CD4+ count above 500 and viral load below 50 copies/ml, were included, of whom four were on planned treatment interruption and four were on continuous treatment. The interruption group had a median age of about 9 years, and the continuous treatment group had a median age of roughly 8 years. Alongside measurements of thymic output, TCR repertoires of children on planned treatment interruption were compared with TCR repertoires of children on continuous antiretroviral treatment. For the continuous-treatment arm, samples from the corresponding weeks 0, 48 and 150 were analyzed. In the interruption arm, samples were obtained at week 0, week 12, end of interruption (week 24 or 48), and about 3 years after study end. Recorded exposure to EBV and CMV was present in most of the participating children. The full study reports these points: The low number of patients is a limitation and the data should be interpreted with caution. In naive CD4+ repertoires of PTI patients, CDR3 sharing between time points fell after interruption began; many sequences were shared between end of interruption and 3 years later. The naive CD4+ Gini coefficient rose by the end of treatment interruption, suggesting clonal expansion, and returned to baseline by 3 years. Minor non-naive CD45RA+ populations such as EMRA or stem memory cells might have been included among the sorted CD45RA+ naive cells.

Library preparation used 3' RACE. To correct PCR amplification bias, TCR libraries were generated from RNA with a 3' RACE protocol that used unique molecular identifiers. As many as 12 amplicon libraries were pooled and then sequenced on an Illumina MiSeq using v2 2x250 paired-end chemistry. Per the source publication's procedure: Decombinator was used to process the reads, assigning V and J genes and CDR3 and applying barcode-based correction of errors and PCR bias. Repertoires were subsampled to equal depth before Gini coefficients were calculated with the R ineq package. Three approaches were used to assess CDR3 similarity: GLIPH, Hamming distance and a shared triplet metric. The raw public data were reprocessed by TCRdb itself: fastp quality trimming at Q25, MiXCR clonotype calling, in-frame beta chains only. Every CDR3 protein is listed once, alongside the most common genes and DNA of its rows. The V and J calls and clone size are TCRdb's, not the authors'. The sample table lists 40,000 to 50,000 distinct CDR3 sequences, more than 3.5% of them with a count of one. About 0.71% of the sample is taken by the ten largest.

This clonotype appeared many times. Its recognized antigen is unknown. No base-level quality is on record; no much larger clone is a single base apart. This specimen's treatment or condition label, per the study, means: PENTA 11 planned treatment interruption arm or continuous ART arm. The participants, all children from the United Kingdom aged 2 to 15 years, had been on at least three-drug ART for a minimum of 24 weeks. Cryopreserved PBMCs with at least 5 million viable cells were required; several candidate patients were excluded for low viable PBMC yield. Naive CD4+ CD45RA+ CD45RO- T cells were FACS-sorted from thawed PBMCs on a FACSAria III cell sorter. After sorting, cells were fixed, and RNA was extracted with the RNeasy FFPE kit and then with the RNeasy Micro kit. The TCR comes from a pool of human donors with HIV. Sample: CD45RA+ CD4+ T cells from PBMCs, pooled from several time points, taken from a donor given antiretroviral therapy, either interrupted or continuous. The sample's cell subset or site label is to be understood as: naive CD4+ CD45RA+ CD45RO- T cells.

The nucleotide sequence reads as follows: TGCGCCAGCAGCGAAGGGGCTGGAAACACCATATATTTT. Translated, it gives CASSEGAGNTIYF. The sequence links TRBV5-1 to TRBJ1-3, and the D gene may be TRBD1, 5 bases matching. CDR1 is given as SGHRS and CDR2 as YFSETQ, both from the germline V gene. V loses 4 bases of germline sequence and J loses 2 bases, and the interval between the two ends is 7 bases. Including the terminal cysteine and phenylalanine, the CDR3 comprises 13 residues. Only the CDR3 region is kept as DNA, spanning 39 bases read in frame from base 1.